This entry describes one T cell receptor beta chain. Its antigen is not identified. Other DNA sequences in the same sample also yield this CDR3. The sample belongs to a study of OX40 agonist ivuxolimab in advanced cancers. Study-level information: Ivuxolimab was delivered to patients intravenously every 2 weeks at doses spanning 0.01 to 10 mg/kg. Hepatocellular carcinoma, melanoma, renal cell or head and neck cancer occurred in dose-escalation patients.

The table came from immunoSEQ multiplex PCR; TCRdb's copy has only in-frame clones and leaves some out. The repertoire holds 85,000 to 100,000 clones, with about 87% as singletons. Study conclusions and caveats: CD4+ and CD8+ blood T cells expanded clonally by week 6 at 0.1 to 3.0 mg/kg.

This CDR3 region has 14 residues. Trimming took 1 base from V and 5 from J, leaving 11 bases between them. Germline CDR1 reads LNHNV; CDR2 reads YYDKDF (reference sequence). This clonotype originated in an adult with an advanced solid tumor such as melanoma, head and neck, liver or kidney cancer. The source material was CD4+ or CD8+ T cells sorted from blood, sampled in a trial of the OX40 agonist ivuxolimab. The gene calls are TRBV15 and TRBJ2-5; the D call may be TRBD1 or TRBD2 (6 bases each). The CDR3 bases are TGTGCCACCAGCAGAGGCCAAGGGGGGGAGACCCAGTACTTC. Its protein is CATSRGQGGETQYF.